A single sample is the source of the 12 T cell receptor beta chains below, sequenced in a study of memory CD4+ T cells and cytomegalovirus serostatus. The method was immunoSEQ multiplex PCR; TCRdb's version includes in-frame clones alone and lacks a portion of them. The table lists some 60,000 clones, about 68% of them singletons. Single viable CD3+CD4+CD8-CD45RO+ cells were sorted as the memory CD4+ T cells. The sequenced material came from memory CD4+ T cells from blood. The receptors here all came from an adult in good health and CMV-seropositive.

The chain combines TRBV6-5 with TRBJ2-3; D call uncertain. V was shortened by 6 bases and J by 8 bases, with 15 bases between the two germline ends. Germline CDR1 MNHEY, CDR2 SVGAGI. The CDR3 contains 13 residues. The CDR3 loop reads CASSRAMDGTQYF. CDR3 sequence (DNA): TGTGCCAGCAGCCGCGCTATGGATGGTACGCAGTATTTT.

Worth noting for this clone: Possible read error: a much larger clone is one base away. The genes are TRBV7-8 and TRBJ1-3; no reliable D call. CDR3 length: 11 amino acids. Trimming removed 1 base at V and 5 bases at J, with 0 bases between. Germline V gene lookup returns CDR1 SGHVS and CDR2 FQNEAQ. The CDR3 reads CASSLGNTIYF. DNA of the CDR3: TGTGCCAGCAGCTTAGGAAACACCATATATTTT.

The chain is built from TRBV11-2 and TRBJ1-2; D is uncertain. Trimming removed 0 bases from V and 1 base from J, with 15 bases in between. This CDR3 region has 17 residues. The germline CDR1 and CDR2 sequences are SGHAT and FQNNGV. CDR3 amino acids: CASSLDGSLNLNYGYTF. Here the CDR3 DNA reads TGTGCCAGCAGCTTAGATGGCAGCTTGAACCTTAACTATGGCTACACCTTC.

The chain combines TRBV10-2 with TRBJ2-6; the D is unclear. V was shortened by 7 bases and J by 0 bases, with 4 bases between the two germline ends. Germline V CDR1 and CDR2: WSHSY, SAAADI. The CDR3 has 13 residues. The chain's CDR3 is CASKSSGANVLTF. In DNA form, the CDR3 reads TGCGCCAGCAAAAGCTCTGGGGCCAACGTCCTGACTTTC.

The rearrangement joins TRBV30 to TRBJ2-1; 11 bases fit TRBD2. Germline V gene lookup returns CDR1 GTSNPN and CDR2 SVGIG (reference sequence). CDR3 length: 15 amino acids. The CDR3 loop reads CALTGGLAVSNEQFF. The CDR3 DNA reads TGTGCGCTCACAGGGGGACTAGCGGTTTCTAATGAGCAGTTCTTC.

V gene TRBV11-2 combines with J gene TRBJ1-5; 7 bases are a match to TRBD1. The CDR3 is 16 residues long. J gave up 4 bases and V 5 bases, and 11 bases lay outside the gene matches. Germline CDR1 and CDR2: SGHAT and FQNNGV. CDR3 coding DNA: TGTGCCAGCAGCCCTAGCGTGACAGGGAGGAATCAGCCCCAGCATTTT. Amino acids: CASSPSVTGRNQPQHF.

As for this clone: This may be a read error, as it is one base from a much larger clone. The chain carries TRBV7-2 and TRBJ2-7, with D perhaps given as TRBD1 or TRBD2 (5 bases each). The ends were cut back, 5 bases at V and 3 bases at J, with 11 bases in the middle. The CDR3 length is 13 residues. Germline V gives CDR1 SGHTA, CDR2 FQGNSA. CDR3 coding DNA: TGTGCCAGCAGCCGGGGCTACAGCTACGAGCAGTACGTC. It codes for CASSRGYSYEQYV.

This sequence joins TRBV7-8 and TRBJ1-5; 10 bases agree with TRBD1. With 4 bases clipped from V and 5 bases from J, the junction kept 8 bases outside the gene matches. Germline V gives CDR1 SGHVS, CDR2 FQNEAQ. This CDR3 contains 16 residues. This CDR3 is CASSSPGQGFHQPQHF. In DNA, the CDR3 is TGTGCCAGCAGCTCGCCGGGACAGGGGTTCCATCAGCCCCAGCATTTT.

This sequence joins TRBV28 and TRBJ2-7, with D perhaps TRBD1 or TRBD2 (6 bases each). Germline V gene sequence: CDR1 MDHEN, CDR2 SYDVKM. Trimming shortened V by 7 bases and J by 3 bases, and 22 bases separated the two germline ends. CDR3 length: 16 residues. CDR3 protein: CASTLGGRNLHYEQYF. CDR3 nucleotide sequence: TGTGCCAGCACCCTGGGGGGCCGGAACCTCCACTACGAGCAGTACTTC.

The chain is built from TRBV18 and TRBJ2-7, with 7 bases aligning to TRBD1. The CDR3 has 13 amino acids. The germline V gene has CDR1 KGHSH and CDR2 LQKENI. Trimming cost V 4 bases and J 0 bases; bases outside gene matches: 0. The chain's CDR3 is CASSRDSSYEQYF. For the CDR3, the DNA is TGTGCCAGCTCACGGGACAGCTCCTACGAGCAGTACTTC.

CDR3 nucleotides: TGTGCCAGCAGTCCAGCCACGGGACTACCCGCATGGTTCTTC. This codes for CASSPATGLPAWFF. V and J are TRBV28 and TRBJ2-1; the match to TRBD2 covers 7 bases. This CDR3 has 14 residues. Germline-derived CDR1 and CDR2 are MDHEN and SYDVKM. V dropped 5 bases and J dropped 15; count of bases not matched to a gene: 16.

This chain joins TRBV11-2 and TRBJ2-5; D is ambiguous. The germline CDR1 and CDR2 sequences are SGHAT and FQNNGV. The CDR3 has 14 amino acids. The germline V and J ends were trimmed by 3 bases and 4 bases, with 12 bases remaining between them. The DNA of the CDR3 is TGTGCCAGCAGCTTCCAGGTCGAAGGAGAGACCCAGTACTTC. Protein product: CASSFQVEGETQYF.